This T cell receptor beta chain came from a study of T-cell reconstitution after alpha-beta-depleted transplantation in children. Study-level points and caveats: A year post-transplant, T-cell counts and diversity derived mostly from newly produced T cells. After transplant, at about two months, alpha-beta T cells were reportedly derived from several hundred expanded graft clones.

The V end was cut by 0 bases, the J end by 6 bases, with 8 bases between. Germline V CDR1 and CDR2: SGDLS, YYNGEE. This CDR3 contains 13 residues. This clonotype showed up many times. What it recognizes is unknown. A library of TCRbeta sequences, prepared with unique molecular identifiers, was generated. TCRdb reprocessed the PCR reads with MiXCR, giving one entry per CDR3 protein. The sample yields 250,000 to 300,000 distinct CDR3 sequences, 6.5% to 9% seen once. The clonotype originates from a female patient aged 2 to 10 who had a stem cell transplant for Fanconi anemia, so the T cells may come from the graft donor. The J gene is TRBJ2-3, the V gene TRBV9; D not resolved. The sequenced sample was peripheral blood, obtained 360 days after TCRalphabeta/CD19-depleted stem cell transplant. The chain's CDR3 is CASSVVSEDTQYF. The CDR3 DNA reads TGTGCCAGCAGCGTAGTGTCTGAGGATACGCAGTATTTT.